One and the same sample provided the 5 T cell receptor beta chains below, sequenced in a study of immune evolution from preneoplasia to lung adenocarcinoma. Repertoires were generated with immunoSEQ multiplex PCR, while TCRdb's copy carries only in-frame clones and drops some. In the table there are some 5,000 clones, around 80% of which are singletons. The sequencing sample was made of FFPE minimally invasive lung adenocarcinoma tissue. The receptors here all came from a person aged 60-80 years with lung adenocarcinoma.

This clone was counted only a few times. This chain uses TRBV9 with TRBJ1-1; 10 nucleotides line up with TRBD1. Per germline, CDR1 SGDLS and CDR2 YYNGEE. CDR3 length: 18 amino acids. V shed 4 bases and J 4 bases; nucleotides not matched to a gene: 16. CDR3 protein: CASSPGTGAFMVGTEAFF. Here the CDR3 DNA reads TGTGCCAGCAGCCCAGGGACAGGGGCTTTTATGGTCGGCACTGAAGCTTTCTTT.

The rearrangement joins TRBV29-1 to TRBJ1-4; tentatively, D is TRBD1 (5 bases). V lost 1 base, J lost 6 bases, and 9 bases lay in between. CDR1 and CDR2 (germline): SQVTM, ANQGSEA. This CDR3 comprises 13 residues. The CDR3 loop reads CSVEGRDDEKLFF. CDR3 nucleotide sequence: TGCAGCGTTGAAGGGAGGGACGATGAAAAACTGTTTTTT.

The chain employs TRBV2 and TRBJ2-5; D not certain. CDR1 is SNHLY, CDR2 FYNNEI, per germline. The CDR3 contains 12 residues. Trimming left V 8 bases short and J 2 bases short, with 9 bases between. CDR3 DNA: TGTGCCAGCTCACTTGGACAAGAGACCCAGTACTTC. It specifies CASSLGQETQYF. Filled out from reference TRBV2 and TRBJ2-5, the complete variable domain reads EPEVTQTPSHQVTQMGQEVILRCVPISNHLYFYWYRQILGQKVEFLVSFYNNEISEKSEIFDDQFSVERPDGSNFTLKIRSTKLEDSAMYFCASSLGQETQYFGPGTRLLVL.

The chain links TRBV28 to TRBJ2-5, with 13 bases matching TRBD2. The CDR3 sequence is 15 residues long. The V and J ends lost 5 bases and 10 bases, in that order; junction bases with no gene match: 10. Per the germline V gene, CDR1 is MDHEN and CDR2 is SYDVKM. The CDR3, as DNA: TGTGCCAGCAGTCCCCGACTAGCGGGAGGATGGGGCCAGTACTTC. It yields the protein CASSPRLAGGWGQYF.

The CDR3 sequence: CATARESSNQPQHF. In DNA form, the CDR3 reads TGTGCCACCGCCCGGGAATCTAGCAATCAGCCCCAGCATTTT. The V gene is TRBV6-5, the J gene TRBJ1-5; D unclear. The V gene lost 10 bases and the J gene lost 0 bases, with 13 bases spanning the gap. The CDR3 is made up of 14 amino acids. Germline-derived CDR1 and CDR2 are MNHEY and SVGAGI.